This T cell receptor beta chain appears in the sequencing data of a study of shared clonotypes between healthy human individuals. Germline V CDR1 and CDR2: MGHDK, SYGVNS. J was trimmed by 6 bases and V by 4 bases; bases with no gene match: 5. This CDR3 contains 13 residues. Assay: immunoSEQ multiplex PCR; the TCRdb copy retains only in-frame clones and omits some. This sample has millions of clones, with 85% to 95% found just once. This receptor was obtained from a man aged 18 to 30 in good health. The specimen sequenced was naive CD4+ T cells sorted from blood. Subset denoted: CD45RA+ positively selected. The chain joins TRBV25-1 to TRBJ2-7; 8 positions match TRBD1. The CDR3, as DNA: TGTGCCAGCAGTGCGGCAGGGGGCTCCGAGCAGTACTTC. This encodes CASSAAGGSEQYF.